This T cell receptor beta chain was identified in a study of blood T cell repertoires in COVID-19. On the study more broadly: Acute-phase and convalescent COVID-19 samples originated in the United States, Italy and Spain.

V was pared by 5 bases and J by 1 base, with 6 bases of the junction left unmatched. Germline CDR1 and CDR2: KGHSH and LQKENI. The CDR3 has 16 residues. This table comes from immunoSEQ multiplex PCR, and its TCRdb copy is limited to in-frame clones, with some not included. The sample yields about 76,000 clones, around 85% seen once. The chain couples TRBV18 to TRBJ2-1; 9 positions agree with TRBD2. Sequenced: peripheral blood. This receptor was obtained from a human donor in a cohort sampled during active COVID-19. In DNA, the CDR3 is TGTGCCAGCTCATCGTTAGCGGGGGATTCCTACAATGAGCAGTTCTTC. This gives the protein CASSSLAGDSYNEQFF.